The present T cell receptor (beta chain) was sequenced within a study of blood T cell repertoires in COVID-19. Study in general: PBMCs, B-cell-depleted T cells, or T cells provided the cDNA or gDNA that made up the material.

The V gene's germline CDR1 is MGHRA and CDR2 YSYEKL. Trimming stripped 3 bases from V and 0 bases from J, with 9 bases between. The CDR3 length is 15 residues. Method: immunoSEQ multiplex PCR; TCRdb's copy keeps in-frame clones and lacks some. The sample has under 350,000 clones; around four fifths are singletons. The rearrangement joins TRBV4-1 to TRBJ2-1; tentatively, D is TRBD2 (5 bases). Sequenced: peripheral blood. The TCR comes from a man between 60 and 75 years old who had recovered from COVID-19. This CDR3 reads CASSQGALSYNEQFF. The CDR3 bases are TGCGCCAGCAGCCAGGGAGCCCTCTCCTACAATGAGCAGTTCTTC.